These 32 T cell receptor beta chains were all obtained from the same sample, sequenced in a study of blood T cell repertoires in COVID-19. The data were produced by immunoSEQ multiplex PCR, yet TCRdb's version contains in-frame clones alone and is incomplete. Here the sample spans some 30,000 clones, roughly 90% being singletons. The sample consisted of peripheral blood. Receptors were obtained from a human donor with active COVID-19. The donor label of this sample is uncertain.

V is TRBV3-1 (or the pseudogene TRBV3-2) and J is TRBJ1-5; maybe TRBD1 (5 bases). CDR1 and CDR2 from the germline V gene are LGHDT and YNNKEL (reference sequence). The CDR3 has 14 amino acids. Trimming cost V 4 bases and J 5 bases, with 12 bases left between them. The CDR3, as DNA: TGTGCCAGCAGCCTGCGGGGCAGTTATCAGCCCCAGCATTTT. Its protein is CASSLRGSYQPQHF.

The chain recombines TRBV7-9 with TRBJ2-4, with D possibly TRBD2 on 6 matching bases. This CDR3 has 13 residues. V lost 3 bases and J lost 9, with 12 bases in between. Germline CDR1 is SEHNR and CDR2 is FQNEAQ (reference sequence). The CDR3 here is CASSLGTGGIQYF. As DNA, the CDR3 is TGTGCCAGCAGCTTGGGCACCGGGGGCATTCAGTACTTC.

The chain carries TRBV7-6 and TRBJ2-2; D is possibly TRBD2 (5 bases). CDR1 SGHVS and CDR2 FNYEAQ come from the germline V gene. The V and J ends lost 5 bases and 4 bases respectively, with 14 bases between them. This CDR3 has 15 residues. The CDR3 here is CASSPTGLLTGELFF. DNA for the CDR3: TGTGCCAGCAGCCCGACCGGACTTCTCACCGGGGAGCTGTTTTTT. The whole variable domain, remainder taken from reference TRBV7-6 and TRBJ2-2, is GAGVSQSPRYKVTKRGQDVALRCDPISGHVSLYWYRQALGQGPEFLTYFNYEAQQDKSGLPNDRFSAERPEGSISTLTIQRTEQRDSAMYRCASSPTGLLTGELFFGEGSRLTVL.

The CDR3 spells CASSPPSQGANTGELFF. The CDR3 DNA follows: TGTGCCAGCTCACCACCTAGTCAGGGGGCGAACACCGGGGAGCTGTTTTTT. The V call is TRBV18, the J call TRBJ2-2; the match to TRBD1 covers 7 bases. The junction had 4 bases not matched to a gene; V was cut back by 0 bases and J by 0 bases. CDR3 length equals 17 residues. Per germline, CDR1 KGHSH and CDR2 LQKENI.

The chain employs TRBV6-5 and TRBJ1-3; D is unclear. The CDR3 length is 15 residues. The V end lost 0 bases, the J end lost 1 base, and 7 bases lay between the germline ends. Germline V CDR1 and CDR2: MNHEY, SVGAGI. The CDR3 protein is CASSYSRQSGNTIYF. CDR3 sequence (DNA): TGTGCCAGCAGTTACTCGCGACAATCTGGAAACACCATATATTTT.

The V and J genes are TRBV10-3 and TRBJ1-6, with D possibly matching TRBD1 (5 bases). The V and J ends lost 2 bases and 6 bases respectively, with 11 bases between them. The CDR3 consists of 15 residues. Germline CDR1 ENHRY, CDR2 SYGVKD. CDR3 sequence: CAISEGQGLNSPLHF. DNA of the CDR3: TGTGCCATCAGTGAGGGGCAGGGCCTTAATTCACCCCTCCACTTT.

The chain uses TRBV7-8 and TRBJ2-5; possibly TRBD2 for D (6 bases). Germline-derived CDR1 and CDR2 are SGHVS and FQNEAQ. Trimming removed 5 bases from V and 0 bases from J, with 13 bases in between. CDR3 length: 15 residues. The CDR3 region has the DNA TGTGCCAGCAGCCCGGCCCGGGGGTACCAAGAGACCCAGTACTTC. It specifies CASSPARGYQETQYF.

V is TRBV9 and J is TRBJ1-2, with a weak D call TRBD1 (6 bases). The CDR3 covers 15 residues. Germline lookup yields CDR1 SGDLS and CDR2 YYNGEE. Deletions cut 0 bases from V and 0 bases from J, with 9 bases between. Written as DNA, the CDR3 is TGTGCCAGCAGCGTAGCAGGGGCGACTAACTATGGCTACACCTTC. It yields the protein CASSVAGATNYGYTF.

This chain uses TRBV6-5 with TRBJ1-5; 8 bases agree with TRBD1. The CDR3 extends over 14 amino acids. CDR1 is MNHEY, CDR2 SVGAGI, per germline. The V gene end was trimmed by 9 bases and the J gene end by 9 bases; junction bases not matched to a gene: 13. The CDR3 DNA reads TGTGCCAGTATGCCGGGACAGGCGATCGGGCCCCAGCATTTT. Protein product: CASMPGQAIGPQHF.

The table lists this clone with a count of one. The genes are TRBV9 and TRBJ2-5, with a possible D match to TRBD2 (6 bases). The CDR3 extends over 14 amino acids. V gave up 0 bases and J gave up 0 bases, with 6 bases separating them. Per the germline V gene, CDR1 is SGDLS and CDR2 is YYNGEE. The CDR3 sequence: CASSVGDYQETQYF. Written as DNA, the CDR3 is TGTGCCAGCAGCGTAGGGGACTACCAAGAGACCCAGTACTTC.

There are a few counts of this clone. The V and J genes are TRBV9 and TRBJ2-7; TRBD1 agrees at 11 bases. J lost 0 bases, V lost 4 bases, and 6 bases had no gene match. The CDR3 runs to 16 residues. Per germline, CDR1 SGDLS and CDR2 YYNGEE. CDR3 loop: CASSPGQGAISYEQYF. The DNA for the CDR3 is TGTGCCAGCAGCCCCGGACAGGGGGCCATCTCCTACGAGCAGTACTTC.

CDR3 sequence reads: CASSKAKGQAFGYTF. In nucleotides, the CDR3 is TGTGCCAGTAGTAAAGCTAAGGGACAGGCGTTTGGCTACACCTTC. J is TRBJ1-2 and V is TRBV19; TRBD1 matches 8 bases. V dropped 4 bases and J dropped 7; count of bases not matched to a gene: 11. Germline V CDR1 and CDR2: LNHDA, SQIVND (reference sequence). The CDR3 extends over 15 amino acids.

V gene TRBV11-2 combines with J gene TRBJ2-7; TRBD1 aligns across 7 bases. Germline CDR1 and CDR2: SGHAT and FQNNGV. Losses at the gene ends were 5 bases for V and 1 base for J; bases not matched to a gene: 14. The CDR3 length is 17 residues. The CDR3 loop reads CASSPRGQVTSSYEQYF. The CDR3 nucleotides read TGTGCCAGCAGCCCAAGAGGACAGGTCACATCATCCTACGAGCAGTACTTC.

The chain employs TRBV2 and TRBJ2-3; D gene ambiguous. CDR1 is SNHLY, CDR2 FYNNEI, per germline. This CDR3 has 11 amino acids. Between the trimmed V and J ends, which lost 8 bases and 1 base, there was a span of 4 bases. CDR3 nucleotide sequence: TGTGCCAGCGCGGGCACAGATACGCAGTATTTT. This encodes CASAGTDTQYF.

J is TRBJ2-1 and V is TRBV4-2; possible D gene TRBD2, 5 bases. This CDR3 comprises 15 residues. Trimming removed 1 base at V and 4 bases at J, with 11 bases between. Germline values: CDR1 LGHNA, CDR2 YNFKEQ. Here the CDR3 reads CASSQVEGGYNEQFF. The CDR3 nucleotides are TGTGCCAGCAGCCAAGTCGAGGGCGGGTACAATGAGCAGTTCTTC.

About this clone itself: One junction end disagrees with the germline gene, perhaps due to a read error. The chain joins TRBV12-3 or TRBV12-4 to TRBJ1-1; no reliable D call. This CDR3 has 12 residues. The CDR3: CATSLVNTEAFF. The CDR3 nucleotides are TGTGCCACCAGTTTAGTAAACACTGAAGCTTTCTTT.

The chain combines TRBV5-6 with TRBJ1-2; D unclear. The germline gives CDR1 SGHDT, CDR2 YYEEEE. This CDR3 comprises 14 residues. Trimming took off 4 bases at V and 8 bases at J, with 18 bases between the two ends. This CDR3 reads CASSELTALSGYTF. DNA of the CDR3: TGTGCCAGCAGCGAACTTACAGCTCTTTCCGGCTACACCTTC.

This sequence joins TRBV5-1 and TRBJ2-1; D is unresolved. CDR3 length: 12 amino acids. Looked up from germline, CDR1 is SGHRS and CDR2 is YFSETQ. Trimming pared 2 bases from V and 7 bases from J, leaving 7 bases between. The DNA of the CDR3 is TGCGCCAGCAGCTTCTCCGGGAATGAGCAGTTCTTC. This gives the protein CASSFSGNEQFF.

This sequence joins TRBV7-9 and TRBJ2-3; D ambiguous. The CDR3 is 12 amino acids. Per germline, CDR1 SEHNR and CDR2 FQNEAQ (reference sequence). The V and J ends lost 4 bases and 2 bases respectively, with 4 bases between them. CDR3: CASSSVTDTQYF. As DNA, the CDR3 is TGTGCCAGCAGCTCGGTCACAGATACGCAGTATTTT.

This clone was observed once. J is TRBJ2-3 and V is TRBV6-6; 12 bases are shared with TRBD2. Unmatched junction bases numbered 2, after V lost 6 bases and J lost 1 base. Germline V gene sequence: CDR1 MNHNY, CDR2 SVGAGI (reference sequence). The CDR3 runs to 15 residues. CDR3 in amino acids: CASSLAGGRTDTQYF. The CDR3 coding sequence is TGTGCCAGCAGCCTAGCGGGGGGGCGCACAGATACGCAGTATTTT.

The V gene is TRBV5-1, the J gene TRBJ2-2; possible D gene TRBD1, 5 bases. The V and J ends lost 0 bases and 5 bases respectively, with 11 bases between them. Germline assignment: CDR1 SGHRS and CDR2 YFSETQ. This CDR3 is built from 15 residues. Here the CDR3 DNA reads TGCGCCAGCAGCTTGGCTGTAGGGGATACCGGGGAGCTGTTTTTT. Its translation: CASSLAVGDTGELFF. Filled out from reference TRBV5-1 and TRBJ2-2, the complete variable domain reads KAGVTQTPRYLIKTRGQQVTLSCSPISGHRSVSWYQQTPGQGLQFLFEYFSETQRNKGNFPGRFSGRQFSNSRSEMNVSTLELGDSALYLCASSLAVGDTGELFFGEGSRLTVL.

The chain recombines TRBV29-1 with TRBJ2-1; D is unresolved. Trimming pared 5 bases from V and 1 base from J, leaving 9 bases between. Germline-derived CDR1 and CDR2 are SQVTM and ANQGSEA. This CDR3 spans 13 amino acids. DNA for the CDR3: TGCAGCGTTATTCTACGTTCCTACAATGAGCAGTTCTTC. Its protein product is CSVILRSYNEQFF.

The chain links TRBV7-2 to TRBJ1-3, with TRBD1 matching over 7 bases. V dropped 5 bases and J dropped 2; count of bases not matched to a gene: 9. CDR3 size: 16 residues. Germline CDR1 is SGHTA and CDR2 is FQGNSA. Written as DNA, the CDR3 is TGTGCCAGCAGCCCAGGGGGTGGCAGGGCTGGAAACACCATATATTTT. Protein sequence: CASSPGGGRAGNTIYF.

This chain uses TRBV7-2 with TRBJ1-1; possibly TRBD1 for D (5 bases). Germline loops: CDR1 SGHTA, CDR2 FQGNSA. CDR3 length: 15 amino acids. The V end was cut by 5 bases, the J end by 6 bases, with 19 bases between. CDR3: CASSPAARVSAEAFF. In nucleotides, the CDR3 is TGTGCCAGCAGCCCTGCTGCCAGGGTGAGCGCTGAAGCTTTCTTT.

The rearrangement links TRBV29-1 to TRBJ1-2; 7 nucleotides line up with TRBD1. In germline, CDR1 is SQVTM, CDR2 ANQGSEA. V lost 8 bases, J lost 3 bases, and 3 bases stayed unmatched. The CDR3 has 11 residues. In DNA form, the CDR3 reads TGCAGCTCAACAGGGGACTATGGCTACACCTTC. Encoded protein: CSSTGDYGYTF.

This clone has only one observation. J is TRBJ1-6 and V is TRBV5-1; D remains ambiguous. Looked up from germline, CDR1 is SGHRS and CDR2 is YFSETQ. The CDR3 sequence is 16 residues long. V lost 0 bases and J lost 5, with 12 bases in between. In DNA form, the CDR3 reads TGCGCCAGCAGCTTGGCCGGTCCGGAGAATAATTCACCCCTCCACTTT. Its protein product is CASSLAGPENNSPLHF.

The chain joins TRBV5-1 to TRBJ2-1; TRBD2 might be the D (6 bases). Germline CDR1 SGHRS, CDR2 YFSETQ. V lost 4 bases and J lost 1, with 15 bases in between. CDR3 length equals 16 residues. CDR3 DNA: TGCGCCAGCAGCGTCGTCGGGGGTAGGTCCTACAATGAGCAGTTCTTC. Translated, it gives CASSVVGGRSYNEQFF.

This rearrangement joins TRBV4-1 to TRBJ2-7, with a tentative D call TRBD1 (6 bases). This CDR3 is built from 16 residues. V lost 2 bases and J lost 3, with 17 bases in between. CDR1 and CDR2 (germline): MGHRA, YSYEKL. CDR3 region: CASSQPRGQRYYEQYF. The CDR3 region has the DNA TGCGCCAGCAGCCAACCACGGGGACAACGGTACTACGAGCAGTACTTC.

This clone was seen a few times. The J gene is TRBJ2-1, the V gene TRBV7-3; TRBD2 matches 11 bases. CDR1 is SGHTA, CDR2 FQGTGA, per germline. The ends lost 6 bases at V and 12 bases at J; junction bases unmatched: 4. The CDR3 loop spans 12 amino acids. This CDR3 is CASSSTSGGQFF. The CDR3 DNA follows: TGTGCCAGCAGTTCTACTAGCGGGGGGCAGTTCTTC.

The CDR3 DNA reads TGTGCCACCAGTGACCCCCTAGCGGGCGGCTCAGATACGCAGTATTTT. This gives the protein CATSDPLAGGSDTQYF. This sequence joins TRBV24-1 and TRBJ2-3; 8 bases map to TRBD2. Germline lookup yields CDR1 KGHDR and CDR2 SFDVKD. The J segment lost 4 bases and the V segment lost 4 bases, leaving 9 bases of the junction unmatched. This CDR3 is 16 amino acids long.

The gene calls are TRBV4-3 and TRBJ2-5; a possible D gene is TRBD2 (6 bases). Trimming removed 5 bases from V and 4 bases from J, with 14 bases in between. This CDR3 has 14 residues. Germline assignment: CDR1 LGHNA and CDR2 YSLEER. This CDR3 reads CASSEAGVGETQYF. The CDR3 DNA is TGCGCCAGCAGCGAAGCGGGTGTCGGAGAGACCCAGTACTTC.

V is TRBV5-4 and J is TRBJ1-2, with D uncertain. The CDR3 contains 14 residues. V was clipped by 4 bases and J by 3 bases, with 13 bases between them. Per germline, CDR1 SGHNT and CDR2 YYREEE (reference sequence). The DNA of the CDR3 is TGTGCCAGCAGCGGGGAGGACTTCTACTATGGCTACACCTTC. Amino acid sequence: CASSGEDFYYGYTF.